This T cell receptor beta chain was sequenced in a study of blood T cell repertoires in COVID-19. Overall study: T cells, B-cell-depleted T cells, or PBMCs supplied cDNA or gDNA.

CDR1 and CDR2 from the germline V gene are GTSNPN and SVGIG (reference sequence). V was cut by 5 bases and J by 10 bases, with 15 bases left in between. This CDR3 spans 13 amino acids. In the original processing: Reference gene primer amplification in the assay estimated nucleated cell counts. The data were produced by immunoSEQ multiplex PCR, yet TCRdb's version contains in-frame clones alone and is incomplete. V and J calls plus clone size are reproduced from that table; the DNA served to infer D and trimming. The sample has about 71,000 clones; just over 90% are singletons. The material sequenced was peripheral blood. The TCR originated in a woman aged 18-29 years with acute or convalescent COVID-19. The J gene is TRBJ1-6, the V gene TRBV30; weak D call: TRBD1 (6 bases). For the CDR3, the DNA is TGTGCCTGGGCAACAGGGCTGGACTCACCCCTCCACTTT. This encodes CAWATGLDSPLHF.